The text below deals with one T cell receptor beta chain. This specimen comes from a study of blood T cell repertoires in COVID-19. About the study: Sites across the United States, Italy and Spain contributed samples from acute and convalescent COVID-19.

Authors' methods: For nucleated cells, counts were estimated from reference gene primer amplification. The table came from immunoSEQ multiplex PCR; TCRdb's copy has only in-frame clones and leaves some out. V and J calls and clone size follow that table, whereas D and trimming were derived from the DNA. The table shows some 230,000 clones, with roughly 80% occurring only once. The sample consisted of peripheral blood. The TCR sequence derives from a woman aged 45-59 years with acute or convalescent COVID-19.

The CDR3 here is CASSVSGGGTYNEQFF. Written as DNA, the CDR3 is TGTGCCAGCAGTGTCTCCGGGGGGGGTACCTACAATGAGCAGTTCTTC. The rearrangement joins TRBV2 to TRBJ2-1; TRBD2 matches 8 bases. CDR1 SNHLY and CDR2 FYNNEI come from the germline V gene. The CDR3 consists of 16 residues. V shed 4 bases, J shed 2 bases, and the junction held 7 bases outside the gene matches. The full variable domain, in which reference TRBV2 and TRBJ2-1 provide the parts outside the CDR3, is EPEVTQTPSHQVTQMGQEVILRCVPISNHLYFYWYRQILGQKVEFLVSFYNNEISEKSEIFDDQFSVERPDGSNFTLKIRSTKLEDSAMYFCASSVSGGGTYNEQFFGPGTRLTVL.